Listed here is a single TCR beta chain. The sample comes from a study of control samples from healthy donors and cancer patients. The length of the CDR3 is 16 residues. V lost 3 bases, J lost 0 bases, and 15 bases lay in between. CDR1 KGHSH and CDR2 LQKENI come from the germline V gene. The assay was immunoSEQ multiplex PCR, and TCRdb's table has in-frame clones only and misses some. The table has 160,000 or so clones, over 85% seen once. Sequencing used blood. V usage is TRBV18 and J usage is TRBJ2-7; no definite D call. This TCR was sampled from a woman aged 40 to 50 in good health. The CDR3 bases are TGTGCCAGCTCACCGTCCGCAAGCAGACTCTCCTACGAGCAGTACTTC. Protein product: CASSPSASRLSYEQYF.